The T cell receptor (beta chain) described here comes from a study of immune cell composition in non-small cell lung cancer. Study details: Histologic subtype was mainly adenocarcinoma or squamous cell carcinoma. Regarding the study as a whole: No significant correlation existed between pack-years smoked and tumour clonality.

Repertoires were generated with immunoSEQ multiplex PCR, while TCRdb's copy carries only in-frame clones and drops some. The table includes 3,000 to 3,500 clones, around four fifths detected once. Template was genomic DNA from frozen, unsorted single-cell suspensions. In regard to this clone: The antigen remains undetermined.

V dropped 5 bases and J dropped 2 bases, with 13 bases sitting between them. The CDR3 runs to 15 residues. Germline V gene lookup returns CDR1 LNHDA and CDR2 SQIVND (reference sequence). Material: lung tumor tissue. This TCR was recovered from a human donor with non-small cell lung cancer. The chain uses TRBV19 and TRBJ1-5; perhaps TRBD1 as D (5 bases). The CDR3 DNA sequence: TGTGCCAGTAGTCTACTTTCGACAGGCAATCAGCCCCAGCATTTT. Its translation is CASSLLSTGNQPQHF.